This T cell receptor beta chain appears in the sequencing data of a study of beta chain features in type 1 diabetes (dated by TCRdb to the late 2010s). Regarding the complete study: No differences in mean age, gender distribution, total cell number or subset yield were found between patients and healthy donors. A total of 85 million to 110 million sorted cells were examined across all samples, and RNA yield correlated strongly with the number of cells per subset. In the study, TCRB repertoires of sorted circulating CD4+ T cell subsets from recently diagnosed type 1 diabetes patients were compared with those of matched healthy donors. Naive and central memory subsets were obtained from all 30 or so donors, but regulatory and stem cell-like memory subsets were isolated from only 8 patients and about eight healthy donors. Overall study outcomes, separate from this receptor: PCR may preferentially amplify shorter templates, but because patient and control samples were amplified and corrected together, any resulting skew would affect both groups equally. Fewer insertions and more nucleotide deletions at VDJ recombination sites were observed in patients with type 1 diabetes, implying thymic rearrangement abnormalities. HLA sub-analyses involved small numbers of individuals, so any influence of HLA type on TCRB rearrangement remained unresolved. Naive, central memory and regulatory TCRB repertoires appeared to be more similar among patients than among healthy donors. Because cDNA was sequenced instead of genomic DNA, activated cells with high expression could be over-represented, although the groups did not differ in activation or CD3 levels. Type 1 diabetes patients showed a moderate but significant shortening of TCRB CDR3 length in all four CD4+ subsets.

V was cut back by 4 bases and J by 0 bases, leaving a gap of 6 bases between them. Including cysteine and phenylalanine, the CDR3 has 12 amino acids. The only DNA kept is the CDR3, 36 bases in frame from the first base. As encoded in the germline V gene (reference sequence), CDR1 is GTSNPN while CDR2 is SVGIG. Each donor gave one peripheral blood draw, averaging about 120 mL, which was collected into heparinised tubes. A BD FACSAria II and a panel including CD45RO, CCR7, CD25, CD127, CD95 and CD27 were used to sort naive, central memory, regulatory and stem cell-like memory CD4+ T cells. A purity above 95% was achieved for all sorted populations. PBMCs were isolated right away by Lymphoprep density gradient centrifugation and were stained directly, without culture. So that batch effects would be minimized, each experiment stained and sorted samples in pairs, pairing one healthy donor with one patient.

In the case of this clone: What antigen it recognizes has not been identified. No much larger clone is present one base from it, and per-base qualities are unavailable.

All of the isolated RNA was reverse transcribed with the High Capacity cDNA Reverse Transcription Kit, so expressed TCRB transcripts were sequenced. Deep immunoSEQ sequencing was applied to naive, central memory and regulatory T cell samples, giving an average of roughly 3.5 million total reads per sample. Sorted cells were lysed in RLT buffer, and RNA was extracted using DNase-treated RNeasy Micro or Mini kits according to cell number. To prevent cross-contamination, each cell subset was processed individually, whereas patient and healthy donor samples were processed jointly. The immunoSEQ multiplex PCR was used to amplify TCRB sequences from cDNA, generating 87-bp fragments that spanned the CDR3 region. Sequencing of the amplicons was done on the Illumina HiSeq platform. Under the source paper's analysis protocol: PCR bias was corrected computationally using synthetic template baselines, and reads within Hamming distance 2 were collapsed, with unmergeable singletons discarded. By aligning reads against IMGT, V, D and J genes, CDR3 length, and insertions or deletions at six rearrangement sites were assigned. Within each subset, clonotype counts were normalized to sorted cell number, after which true diversity and Gini coefficients were computed with the tcR R package. The overlap coefficient, calculated on TCRB nucleotide sequences, was used to quantify repertoire sharing. Out-of-frame TCRB sequences from naive cells were analyzed to stand in for the pre-selection repertoire. The table comes from immuneACCESS by way of TCRdb, which keeps in-frame sequences with V and J called. Part of the clones is missing from these tables; in studies checked, under half for an unresolved V gene and the rest for unknown reasons. V, J and clone size are those of that table, while D and trimming were read from the DNA. This sample gives some 290,000 clones in total; around 15% of them show up just once. About 0.017% of the sample goes to the ten largest clones.

Sequencing input: naive CD4+ T cells from blood. The cell subset or site label for this specimen denotes: true naive CD4+ T cells. This chain is built from TRBV30 and TRBJ1-1; the D gene assignment is ambiguous. This TCR came from a man aged 30 to 39 with type 1 diabetes. In nucleotides, the sequence is TGTGCCTGGAACCCAGTGAACACTGAAGCTTTCTTT. Its amino acids are CAWNPVNTEAFF.